The present T cell receptor (beta chain) was sequenced within a study of beta chain features in type 1 diabetes (dated by TCRdb to between 2018 and 2020). In terms of the full investigation: No differences in mean age, gender distribution, total cell number or subset yield were found between patients and healthy donors. A total of 107,917,701 sorted cells were examined across all samples, and a strong correlation was observed between cell number per subset and RNA yield. The study compared the TCRB repertoires of sorted circulating CD4+ T cell subsets in recently diagnosed type 1 diabetes patients with those in matched healthy donors. Regulatory and stem cell-like memory subsets were isolated from only 8 patients and roughly 8 healthy donors, whereas naive and central memory subsets came from all 30 or so donors.

In regard to this clone: Its antigen target is currently unknown. The input lacks base qualities; no much larger clone sits a single base away.

The entire isolated RNA was reverse transcribed using the High Capacity cDNA Reverse Transcription Kit, and thus expressed TCRB transcripts were sequenced. For stem cell-like memory T cell samples, survey-depth immunoSEQ sequencing was used, averaging about 1.01 million total reads per sample. Sorted cells were lysed in RLT buffer and RNA was extracted with DNase-treated RNeasy Micro or Mini kits, depending on cell number. Each cell subset was processed on its own to prevent cross-contamination, while patient and healthy donor samples were processed together. The immunoSEQ multiplex PCR was used to amplify TCRB sequences from cDNA, generating 87-bp fragments that spanned the CDR3 region. Sequencing of the amplicons was performed on the Illumina HiSeq platform. The published analysis was carried out like this. Synthetic template baselines were used to correct PCR bias computationally, reads within Hamming distance 2 were collapsed, and singletons that could not be merged were discarded. Reads were aligned against IMGT so that V, D and J genes, CDR3 length and insertions or deletions at six rearrangement sites could be assigned. Within each subset, clonotype counts were normalized to sorted cell number, after which true diversity and Gini coefficients were computed with the tcR R package. Repertoire sharing was quantified using the overlap coefficient calculated on TCRB nucleotide sequences. What TCRdb holds here is the immuneACCESS table cut down to in-frame rearrangements. Part of the clones is not present; checked against another copy, under half of the missing clones reflect an unresolved V gene, and the others are unexplained. The V and J calls and clone size come from that table; D and trimming were worked out from the DNA. Recorded for this sample are 80,000 to 90,000 clones; under 35% of them occurred a single time. The ten top clones hold 0.35% to 0.45% of the sample.

From each donor, a single peripheral blood sample of approximately 120 mL on average was drawn into heparinised tubes. A BD FACSAria II and a panel including CD45RO, CCR7, CD25, CD127, CD95 and CD27 were used to sort naive, central memory, regulatory and stem cell-like memory CD4+ T cells. Every sorted population had a purity above 95%. PBMCs were isolated right away by Lymphoprep density gradient centrifugation and were stained directly, without culture. So that batch effects would be minimized, each experiment stained and sorted samples in pairs, pairing one healthy donor with one patient. Overall study results and their limits: Sequencing cDNA rather than genomic DNA could over-represent highly expressing activated cells, although activation and CD3 levels did not differ between groups. Because the HLA sub-analyses included only small numbers of individuals, any influence of HLA type on TCRB rearrangement was left unresolved. PCR might favor shorter templates, but patient and control samples were amplified and corrected together, so any skew would affect both groups equally. Patients with type 1 diabetes made fewer insertions and deleted more nucleotides at VDJ recombination sites, implying thymic rearrangement abnormalities. Naive, central memory and regulatory TCRB repertoires appeared more similar among patients than among healthy donors. Type 1 diabetes patients showed a moderate but significant shortening of TCRB CDR3 length in all four CD4+ subsets.

CDR3 length: 11 amino acids, cysteine to phenylalanine. Only CDR3 DNA remains: 33 bases, in frame from the first base. Taken from the germline V gene, the CDR1 and CDR2 loops are SNHLY and FYNNEI. V and J lose 6 bases and 6 bases, and a span of 8 bases separates them. Sequenced input: stem cell memory CD4+ T cells from blood. The sample's cell subset or site label, in plain terms: stem cell-like memory CD4+ T cells. The TCR comes from a woman aged 18-30 years in good health. Here the chain combines TRBV2 and TRBJ1-2; the D gene is perhaps TRBD1, from 6 matching bases. Read as DNA, the sequence is TGTGCCAGCAGCAGGACAGATGGCTACACCTTC. Its protein reads: CASSRTDGYTF.